This record concerns one T cell receptor (beta chain) sequence. The sample belongs to a study of response to subunit inactivated influenza vaccine. TCRdb used MiXCR to reprocess the RT-PCR reads, holding one entry per CDR3 protein. The sample has roughly 620,000 distinct CDR3 sequences, 11% seen once. The germline CDR1 and CDR2 sequences are DFQATT and SNEGSKA (reference sequence). The CDR3 is 12 amino acids. Trimming removed 2 bases at V and 7 bases at J, with 9 bases between. Another study also made use of these data, one on T cells expressing NK-cell markers. This second study says: Template switching by 5'RACE with UMIs generated the TCR beta cDNA. An anti-gamma-delta TCR antibody confined sorting to alpha-beta TCR T cells across several of the experiments. Dominant NKG2C+ clonotypes made up roughly 1.0-7.0% of CD8+ T cells in about six donors.

The sample in question was PBMCs from blood, obtained on the day of vaccination. The chain carries TRBV20-1 and TRBJ2-1; D uncertain. The clonotype comes from a man between 45 and 60 years old who received an inactivated influenza vaccine. The CDR3 region has the DNA TGCAGTGCTAGAAGTATGGAGAATGAGCAGTTCTTC. Amino acids: CSARSMENEQFF.